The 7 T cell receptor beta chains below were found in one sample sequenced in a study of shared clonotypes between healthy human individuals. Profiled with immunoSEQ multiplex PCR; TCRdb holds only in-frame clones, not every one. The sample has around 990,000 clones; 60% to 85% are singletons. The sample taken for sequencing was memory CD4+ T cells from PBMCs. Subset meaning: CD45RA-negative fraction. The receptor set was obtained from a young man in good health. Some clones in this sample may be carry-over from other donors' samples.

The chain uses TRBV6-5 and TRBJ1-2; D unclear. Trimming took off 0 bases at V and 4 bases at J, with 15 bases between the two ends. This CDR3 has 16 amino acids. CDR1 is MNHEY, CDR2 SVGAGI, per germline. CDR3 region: CASSYSKAGGGYGYTF. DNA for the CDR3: TGTGCCAGCAGTTACTCGAAGGCAGGTGGAGGCTATGGCTACACCTTC.

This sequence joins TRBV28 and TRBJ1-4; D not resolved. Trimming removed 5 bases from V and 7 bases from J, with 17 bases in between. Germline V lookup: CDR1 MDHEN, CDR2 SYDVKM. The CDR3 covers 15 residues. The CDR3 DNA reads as TGTGCCAGCAGTCAACCTAGGGCGGGAGGTGAAAAACTGTTTTTT. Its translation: CASSQPRAGGEKLFF.

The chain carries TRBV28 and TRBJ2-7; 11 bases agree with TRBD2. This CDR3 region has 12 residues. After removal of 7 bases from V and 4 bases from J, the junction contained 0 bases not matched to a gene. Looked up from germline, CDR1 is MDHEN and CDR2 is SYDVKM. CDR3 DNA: TGTGCCAGCACTAGCGGGGGGTACGAGCAGTACTTC. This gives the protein CASTSGGYEQYF.

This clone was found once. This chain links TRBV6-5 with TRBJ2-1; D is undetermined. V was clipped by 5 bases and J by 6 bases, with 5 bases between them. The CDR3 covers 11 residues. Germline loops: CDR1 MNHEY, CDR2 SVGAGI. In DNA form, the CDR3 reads TGTGCCAGCAGTGCAACCAATGAGCAGTTCTTC. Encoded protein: CASSATNEQFF.

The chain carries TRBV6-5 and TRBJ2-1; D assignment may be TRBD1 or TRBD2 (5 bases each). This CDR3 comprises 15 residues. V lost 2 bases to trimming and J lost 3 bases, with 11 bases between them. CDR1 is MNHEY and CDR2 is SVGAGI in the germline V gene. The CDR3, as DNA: TGTGCCAGCAGTTACCGGGACGGCCACTACAATGAGCAGTTCTTC. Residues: CASSYRDGHYNEQFF.

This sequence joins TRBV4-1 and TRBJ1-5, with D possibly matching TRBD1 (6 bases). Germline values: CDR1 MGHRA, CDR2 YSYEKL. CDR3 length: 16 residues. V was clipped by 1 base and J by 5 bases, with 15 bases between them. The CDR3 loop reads CASSQVLAEGDQPQHF. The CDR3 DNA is TGCGCCAGCAGCCAAGTATTGGCAGAGGGGGATCAGCCCCAGCATTTT.

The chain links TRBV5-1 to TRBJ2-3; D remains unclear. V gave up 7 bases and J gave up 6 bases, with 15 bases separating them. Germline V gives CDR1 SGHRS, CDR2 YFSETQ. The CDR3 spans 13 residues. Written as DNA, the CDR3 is TGCGCCAGCTCGCCCCCGGGTAGCGATACGCAGTATTTT. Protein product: CASSPPGSDTQYF.